This section outlines one T cell receptor (beta chain) sequence together with its context. Its antigen remains unidentified. A much larger clone is a single base away; this may be a read error. The germline V gene encodes CDR1 LGHDT and CDR2 YNNKEL (reference sequence). The CDR3 covers 14 residues. This record belongs to a study of T cells in Graves' hyperthyroidism and ophthalmopathy. Study-wide results and caveats: Blood also contained most expanded thyroid clonotypes above 0.001.

Amplification yielded TCR beta CDR3 regions, with RNA transcripts as the source. A set of HTBI primers served as the primers for a first-round RT-PCR of the TCR CDR3. TCRdb passed the multiplex PCR reads through MiXCR, listing each CDR3 protein once. This sample has 450,000 to 700,000 distinct CDR3 sequences, with about 43% found just once. This chain joins TRBV3-1 and TRBJ1-2; D gene uncertain. Sequenced sample: peripheral blood or thyroid tissue (not recorded which). The sequence derives from a woman between 18 and 30 years old with Graves' hyperthyroidism. CDR3 DNA: TGTGCCAGCAGCCAAGCCGGGGAACGCTATGGCTACGCCTTC. It yields the protein CASSQAGERYGYAF.